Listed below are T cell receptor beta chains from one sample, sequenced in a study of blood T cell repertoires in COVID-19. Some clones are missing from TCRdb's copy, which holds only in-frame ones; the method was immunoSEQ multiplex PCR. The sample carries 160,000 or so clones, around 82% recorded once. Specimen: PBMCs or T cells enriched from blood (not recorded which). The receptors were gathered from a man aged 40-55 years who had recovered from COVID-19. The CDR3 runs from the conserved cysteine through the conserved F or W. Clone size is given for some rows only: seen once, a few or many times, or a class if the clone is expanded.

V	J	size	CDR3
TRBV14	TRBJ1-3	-	CASSQQGTTIYF
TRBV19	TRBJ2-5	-	CASSRYSKETQYF
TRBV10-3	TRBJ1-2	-	CASWTATNYGYTF
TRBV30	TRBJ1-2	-	CAWRTGGAYGYTF
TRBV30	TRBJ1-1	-	CAWREMNTEAFF
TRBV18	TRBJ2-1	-	CASSLEGEQFF
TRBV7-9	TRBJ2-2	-	CASSRQGLGLLNTGELFF
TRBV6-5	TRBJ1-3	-	CASSPGGFSGNTIYF
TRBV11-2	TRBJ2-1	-	CASSSTSGGFYNEQFF
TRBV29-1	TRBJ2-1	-	CSVDRFPNEQFF
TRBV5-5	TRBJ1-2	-	CASIPPGRPNYGYTF
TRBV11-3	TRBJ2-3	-	CASSLGSGGTDTQYF
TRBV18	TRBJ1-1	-	CASSPRRDRNTEAFF
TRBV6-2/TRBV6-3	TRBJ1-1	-	CASSYSGTGEGPNTEAFF
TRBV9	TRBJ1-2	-	CASSPTRRGGDGYTF
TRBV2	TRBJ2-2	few	CASTGQGNTGELFF
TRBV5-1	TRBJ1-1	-	CASSLRDTEAFF
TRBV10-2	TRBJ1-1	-	CASSQGAGTEAFF
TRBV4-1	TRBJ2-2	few	CASSGTGYTGELFF
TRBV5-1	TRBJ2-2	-	CASSLRESGELFF
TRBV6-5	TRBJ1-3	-	CASSPQFGHGNTIYF
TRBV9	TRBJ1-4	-	CASSRSDREYGKRGKLFF
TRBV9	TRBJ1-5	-	CASSGGDPIQPQHF
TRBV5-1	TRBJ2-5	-	CASSVGTSGGGETQYF
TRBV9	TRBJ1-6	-	CASSRGSSYNSPLHF
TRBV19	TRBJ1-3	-	CASGDSSGNTIYF
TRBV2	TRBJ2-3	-	CASIGTGGVLSTDTQYF
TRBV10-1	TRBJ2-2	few	CASRDGGQPGELFF
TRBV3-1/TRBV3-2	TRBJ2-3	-	CASSGLAGDYSTDTQYF
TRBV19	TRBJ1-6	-	CASRTDRVGSPLHF
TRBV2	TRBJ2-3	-	CASSGWGRGKVDTQYF
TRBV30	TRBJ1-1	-	CAWTDSRTEAFF
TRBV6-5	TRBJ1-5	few	CASSLGGGANQPQHF
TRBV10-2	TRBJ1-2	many	CASSEELTGARGGYTF
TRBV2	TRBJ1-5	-	CASSSDRASNQPQHF